A selection of T cell receptor beta chains follows, all from one sample in a study of blood T cell repertoires in COVID-19. Sequencing was performed with immunoSEQ multiplex PCR; in TCRdb, only in-frame clones are kept and a portion is missing. This table holds 290,000 or so clones, roughly nine tenths found once. Sequenced material: PBMCs or T cells enriched from blood (not recorded which). Source of these receptors: a woman aged 18 to 35 who had recovered from COVID-19. Each CDR3 is given with its conserved first and last residue. The D gene is left open where the match is weak. Only some rows state a clone size, as once, few, many or a class for expanded clones.

TGCGCCAGCAGCGCAGGGGGCATGAACACTGAAGCTTTCTTT	CASSAGGMNTEAFF	TRBD1	NA	TRBV5-1	TRBJ1-1
TGTGCCTGGGCTAGACAGGGAGGCGAAAAACTGTTTTTT	CAWARQGGEKLFF	TRBD1	NA	TRBV30	TRBJ1-4
TGCAGCGTTGCCGTTGCGGGCGGGGGAGCTAACTATGGCTACACCTTC	CSVAVAGGGANYGYTF	NA	NA	TRBV29-1	TRBJ1-2
TGCAGTGCTAATGACAGAGGTGAAGCTTTCTTT	CSANDRGEAFF	NA	NA	TRBV20-1	TRBJ1-1
TGCGCCAGCAGCTCAGACCTCCTAGCGGGGAGGAACACCGGGGAGCTGTTTTTT	CASSSDLLAGRNTGELFF	TRBD2	NA	TRBV5-1	TRBJ2-2
TGTGCCAGCAGTTTTACAGGAGAAAAACTGTTTTTT	CASSFTGEKLFF	NA	NA	TRBV12-3/TRBV12-4	TRBJ1-4
TGTGCCAGCAGTGAATACGGCAGGGATGGCTACACCTTC	CASSEYGRDGYTF	NA	few	TRBV25-1	TRBJ1-2
TGTGCCAGCAGTTCCTATACTAGCGGGAGGGTAAAAAACAATGAGCAGTTCTTC	CASSSYTSGRVKNNEQFF	TRBD2	few	TRBV28	TRBJ2-1
TGTGCCAGCAGCTTGGTAGGCCGGACAGGGATAACAGAGACCCAGTACTTC	CASSLVGRTGITETQYF	TRBD1	few	TRBV5-8	TRBJ2-5
TGTGCCAGCAGCCAAGTTTCAGGTGGTGGCTACACCTTC	CASSQVSGGGYTF	NA	NA	TRBV3-1/TRBV3-2	TRBJ1-2
TGTGCCAGTAGTATAGCCAGTTCCAATCAGCCCCAGCATTTT	CASSIASSNQPQHF	NA	NA	TRBV19	TRBJ1-5
TGTGCCAGCAGTAAACGGACAGTTGAAGCTTTCTTT	CASSKRTVEAFF	NA	NA	TRBV12-3/TRBV12-4	TRBJ1-1
TGTGCCAGCAGCTTAGGGTCGGGTATCAGCTCCTATAATTCACCCCTCCACTTT	CASSLGSGISSYNSPLHF	NA	few	TRBV7-9	TRBJ1-6
TGTGCCAGCAGCCAAGGGTTAGCGGGAGAGAGCCCAGATACGCAGTATTTT	CASSQGLAGESPDTQYF	TRBD2	few	TRBV4-2	TRBJ2-3
TGTGCCAGTAGCCCCGATAGCGGAGGAGAGACCCAGTACTTC	CASSPDSGGETQYF	NA	NA	TRBV19	TRBJ2-5
TGTGCCAGCAGTGGAGACAGTACACCATCCTACGAGCAGTACTTC	CASSGDSTPSYEQYF	NA	NA	TRBV2	TRBJ2-7
TGTGCCGGTTGGACGGGAACGAACACTGAAGCTTTCTTT	CAGWTGTNTEAFF	NA	NA	TRBV2	TRBJ1-1
TGTGCCAGCAGCTTAGACCGGACAGTAAATAATTCACCCCTCCACTTT	CASSLDRTVNNSPLHF	NA	NA	TRBV7-9	TRBJ1-6
TGTGCCAGCAGCTACGGGGGGACTAGCGGGTACAATGAGCAGTTCTTC	CASSYGGTSGYNEQFF	TRBD2	NA	TRBV9	TRBJ2-1
TGTGCCTGGGACCAGGGGGCGGGAGAGCAGTTCTTC	CAWDQGAGEQFF	TRBD1	NA	TRBV30	TRBJ2-1
TGTGCCAGCAGCTTAGAAAAACAGGGGGGTGGGGAGACCCAGTACTTC	CASSLEKQGGGETQYF	TRBD1	NA	TRBV11-2	TRBJ2-5
TGTGCCAGCAGCTTAGGGGGCGGTGAGACCCAGTACTTC	CASSLGGGETQYF	NA	once	TRBV7-2	TRBJ2-5
TGTGCCAGCAGCCCAGGGACTAGCACAGATACGCAGTATTTT	CASSPGTSTDTQYF	NA	NA	TRBV11-2	TRBJ2-3
TGTGCCAGCAGCAGGGGCGCCTATAATTCACCCCTCCACTTT	CASSRGAYNSPLHF	NA	NA	TRBV7-2	TRBJ1-6
TGTGCCAGCAGACGGGCGGGACAGCAGTTCTTC	CASRRAGQQFF	NA	NA	TRBV6-5	TRBJ2-1
TGTGCCAGCACCTGGACAGGGGGCGTCTGTGAGCAGTTCTTC	CASTWTGGVCEQFF	NA	NA	TRBV21-1	TRBJ2-1
TGTGCCAGCAGCGCCCTCGGGGGGTTGGGAGAAGAGACCCAGTACTTC	CASSALGGLGEETQYF	TRBD2	NA	TRBV9	TRBJ2-5
TGCGCCAGCAGTGAGGGGGGGGCGAGGGGCAATCAGCCCCAGCATTTT	CASSEGGARGNQPQHF	NA	NA	TRBV10-2	TRBJ1-5
TGTGCCAGCAGCGCAGGGGACACCGGGGAGCTGTTTTTT	CASSAGDTGELFF	NA	NA	TRBV3-1/TRBV3-2	TRBJ2-2
TGTGCCAGCAGCTTATCGACCCGAAGGGGAAGGACTGAAGCTTTCTTT	CASSLSTRRGRTEAFF	NA	NA	TRBV7-8	TRBJ1-1
TGTGCCAGCAGCCGAGCATATCAGGGGGGCGAGCAGTACTTC	CASSRAYQGGEQYF	NA	NA	TRBV7-8	TRBJ2-7
TGTGCCAGCAGCAGACCCGGCGGGAAGGAGACAGATACGCAGTATTTT	CASSRPGGKETDTQYF	NA	NA	TRBV3-1/TRBV3-2	TRBJ2-3
TGTGCCAGCAGCTGGGGTGGTGGGAGCACTGAAGCTTTCTTT	CASSWGGGSTEAFF	NA	NA	TRBV11-2	TRBJ1-1
TGTGCCAGCAGCTTAGAGGCACTAGCGGGGAACGGGGAGCTGTTTTTT	CASSLEALAGNGELFF	TRBD2	once	TRBV11-2	TRBJ2-2
TGCGCCAGCAGCCAGAGGGTTTGGGATTTTGAAAAACTGTTTTTT	CASSQRVWDFEKLFF	NA	medium-sized	TRBV4-3	TRBJ1-4
TGTGCCACCAGCAGAGCCGAGACAGGGCGCGCAGATACGCAGTATTTT	CATSRAETGRADTQYF	TRBD1	NA	TRBV15	TRBJ2-3
TGTGCCAGCAGTGAGGTGATACAGGGGAGCACTGAAGCTTTCTTT	CASSEVIQGSTEAFF	TRBD1	NA	TRBV6-1	TRBJ1-1
TGTGCCAGCAGTTTATCCTCCGGGAGGGTCTTTCATACGCAGTATTTT	CASSLSSGRVFHTQYF	TRBD2	NA	TRBV27	TRBJ2-3
TGTGCCAGCAGCCCGCAGGGGCACGCTAACTATGGCTACACCTTC	CASSPQGHANYGYTF	NA	NA	TRBV7-2	TRBJ1-2
TGTGCCAGTAGTATTGGGGGTGGCGGGGGCAATGAGCAGTTCTTC	CASSIGGGGGNEQFF	TRBD2	NA	TRBV19	TRBJ2-1
TGTGCCAGCAGTTTTGGACTAGCGGGACCCTACGAGCAGTACTTC	CASSFGLAGPYEQYF	TRBD2	NA	TRBV27	TRBJ2-7
TGTGCCAGCAGCTTAGAACCTAGCGGGATGAGGGATGAGCAGTTCTTC	CASSLEPSGMRDEQFF	TRBD2	NA	TRBV7-6	TRBJ2-1
TGCGCCAGCAGCTTGGGTGGAGGGATGAATGAGCAGTTCTTC	CASSLGGGMNEQFF	NA	NA	TRBV5-1	TRBJ2-1
TGCGCCAGCAGCCCCGGGCTAGTTCAAGGCGGGGATGAGCAGTTCTTC	CASSPGLVQGGDEQFF	NA	NA	TRBV5-1	TRBJ2-1
TGTGCCAGCAGCGCCCCCGGACAGGGTGTTTCAGTCTATGGCTACACCTTC	CASSAPGQGVSVYGYTF	TRBD1	NA	TRBV25-1	TRBJ1-2
TGTGCCAGCAGCTTCCGTAGGGGTCGATCACCCCTCCACTTT	CASSFRRGRSPLHF	NA	NA	TRBV5-6	TRBJ1-6
TGTGCCAGCAGCCTTAGAGAGGGCGGCTACACCTTC	CASSLREGGYTF	NA	NA	TRBV12-3/TRBV12-4	TRBJ1-2
TGCGCCAGCAGCCAAGATGGGCCTAACACTGAAGCTTTCTTT	CASSQDGPNTEAFF	NA	once	TRBV4-1	TRBJ1-1